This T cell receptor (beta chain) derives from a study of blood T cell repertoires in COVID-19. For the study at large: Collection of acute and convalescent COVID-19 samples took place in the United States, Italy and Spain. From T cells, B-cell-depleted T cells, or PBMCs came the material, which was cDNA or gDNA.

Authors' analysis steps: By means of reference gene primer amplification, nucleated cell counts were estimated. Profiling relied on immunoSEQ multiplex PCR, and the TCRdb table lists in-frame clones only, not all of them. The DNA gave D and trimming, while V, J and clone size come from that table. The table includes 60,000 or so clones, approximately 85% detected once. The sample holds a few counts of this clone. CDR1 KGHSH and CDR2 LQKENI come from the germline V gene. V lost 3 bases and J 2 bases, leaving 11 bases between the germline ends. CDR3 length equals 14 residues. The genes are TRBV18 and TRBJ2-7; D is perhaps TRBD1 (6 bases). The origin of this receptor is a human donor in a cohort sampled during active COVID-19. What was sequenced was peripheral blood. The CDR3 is CASSPRTEPYEQYF. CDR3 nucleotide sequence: TGTGCCAGCTCACCCCGGACAGAGCCCTACGAGCAGTACTTC.